The subject of this entry is one T cell receptor (beta chain). TCRdb used MiXCR to reprocess the 5' RACE reads, holding one entry per CDR3 protein. Counted here are roughly 720,000 distinct CDR3 sequences, 15% to 20% occurring once; the ten biggest clones make up 10% to 15%. These data come from a study of identical twins. CDR3 length: 15 residues. The ends were cut back, 4 bases at V and 4 bases at J, with 14 bases in the middle. These sequences were also reported in another study, on T cells expressing NK-cell markers. That source adds: The sequencing cohort of eight donors included seven HCMV-seropositive individuals and one seronegative individual.

J is TRBJ1-5 and V is TRBV12-3 or TRBV12-4; D is unresolved. This TCR came from a woman between 18 and 30 years old in good health. Input material: PBMCs. The CDR3 nucleotides are TGTGCCAGCAGTTCGCCCACGGAGTATAATCAGCCCCAGCATTTT. Translating it yields CASSSPTEYNQPQHF.